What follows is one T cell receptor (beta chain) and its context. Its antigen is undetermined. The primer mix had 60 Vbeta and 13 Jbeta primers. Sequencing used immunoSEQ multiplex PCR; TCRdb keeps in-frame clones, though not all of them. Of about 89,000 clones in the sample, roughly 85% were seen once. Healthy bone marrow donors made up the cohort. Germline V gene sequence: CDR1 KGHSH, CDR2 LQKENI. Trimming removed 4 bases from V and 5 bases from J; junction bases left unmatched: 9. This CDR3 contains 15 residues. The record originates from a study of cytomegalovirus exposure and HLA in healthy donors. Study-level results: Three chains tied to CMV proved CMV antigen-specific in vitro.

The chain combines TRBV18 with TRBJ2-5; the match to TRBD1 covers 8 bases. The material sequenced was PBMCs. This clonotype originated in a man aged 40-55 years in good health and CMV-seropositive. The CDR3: CASSLSRQGSETQYF. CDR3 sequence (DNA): TGTGCCAGCTCACTCTCGAGACAGGGGTCCGAGACCCAGTACTTC.